This T cell receptor (beta chain) emerged from a study of graft-versus-host responses after intestinal transplantation. On the study more broadly: Tacrolimus and steroids were given for about 3 years to all recipients after anti-thymocyte globulin induction.

V was trimmed by 2 bases and J by 0 bases, leaving 20 bases between them. CDR1 is WSHSY, CDR2 SAAADI, per germline. The CDR3 runs to 20 residues. Study-wide points: The recipient marrow held GvH clones, and some of them showed up first in ileum or blood.

Method: immunoSEQ multiplex PCR; TCRdb's copy keeps in-frame clones and lacks some. The repertoire holds 90,000 to 100,000 clones, with more than 70% as singletons. As for this clone: Its antigen remains unknown.

The specimen was PBMCs, collected 255 days after intestinal transplant. This receptor was taken from a human patient who received an intestinal transplant, so some T cells may come from the graft donor. V usage is TRBV10-2 and J usage is TRBJ2-6; the D gene is possibly TRBD2 (6 bases). This CDR3 reads CASSETLTGLLFSGANVLTF. The CDR3 bases are TGCGCCAGCAGTGAGACCCTGACGGGACTTCTTTTCTCTGGGGCCAACGTCCTGACTTTC.